This T cell receptor (beta chain) derives from a study of T cells after yellow fever vaccination. Findings and caveats of the study: The bulk population could contribute abundant contaminating clonotypes to FACS-sorted repertoires.

This clonotype has ten or more counts. Its matching antigen is unknown. The final CDR3 position lacks the conserved phenylalanine or tryptophan, pointing to a likely read error. Because the CDR3's place on the DNA is in doubt, the DNA is left out and the CDR3 is given as listed by TCRdb. CDR1 and CDR2 from the germline V gene are SGHKS and YYEKEE (reference sequence). The CDR3 is 12 residues long, ends included. Researchers made TCR cDNA using 5'RACE template switching, and this step added a universal primer site and UMIs. TCRdb independently ran MiXCR on the 5' RACE reads; one entry per CDR3 protein. The sample records hundreds of thousands of distinct CDR3 sequences, 5.2% being singletons.

Source: CD4+ T cells sorted from PBMCs, taken on the day of the yellow fever booster vaccination. This chain uses TRBV5-5 with TRBJ2-5; the table's D call, TRBD1, has no DNA check behind it. The source is a man younger than 30 who received the YFV17D yellow fever vaccine. CDR3 loop: CASSLYQDRGLG.